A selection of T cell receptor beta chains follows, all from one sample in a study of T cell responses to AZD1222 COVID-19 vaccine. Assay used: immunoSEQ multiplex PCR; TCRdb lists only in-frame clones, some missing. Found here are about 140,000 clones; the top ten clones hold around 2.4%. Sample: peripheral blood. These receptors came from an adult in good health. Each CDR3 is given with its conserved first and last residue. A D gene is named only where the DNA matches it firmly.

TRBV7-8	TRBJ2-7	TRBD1	TGTGCCAGCAGCCCAGGGACAGGCTACGAGCAGTACTTC	CASSPGTGYEQYF
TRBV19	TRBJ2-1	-	TGTGCCAGTAGTATAATCTTCCAGGGGGGGAATGAGCAGTTCTTC	CASSIIFQGGNEQFF
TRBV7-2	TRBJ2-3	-	TGTGCCAGCAGCTTAACTTCTAGCACAGATACGCAGTATTTT	CASSLTSSTDTQYF
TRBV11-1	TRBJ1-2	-	TGTGCCAGCAGCTTAGACAACTATGGCTACACCTTC	CASSLDNYGYTF
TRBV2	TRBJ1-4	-	TGTGCCAGCAGCCGACAAGGTCGGGAAAAACTGTTTTTT	CASSRQGREKLFF
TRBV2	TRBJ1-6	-	TGTGCCAGCATATTCACTTATAATTCACCCCTCCACTTT	CASIFTYNSPLHF
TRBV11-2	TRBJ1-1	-	TGTGCCAGCAGCACCAGGGGGAACACTGAAGCTTTCTTT	CASSTRGNTEAFF
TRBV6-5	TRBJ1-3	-	TGTGCCAGCAGTCAAACGACAGCCTCTGGAAACACCATATATTTT	CASSQTTASGNTIYF
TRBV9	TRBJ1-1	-	TGTGCCAGCAGCGTAGGGGACTATAACACTGAAGCTTTCTTT	CASSVGDYNTEAFF
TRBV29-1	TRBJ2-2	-	TGCAGCGTAGAAGGGGGAACCGGGGAGCTGTTTTTT	CSVEGGTGELFF
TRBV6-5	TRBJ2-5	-	TGTGCCAGCAGTCCCATTTCTCGGGGAGAGACCCAGTACTTC	CASSPISRGETQYF
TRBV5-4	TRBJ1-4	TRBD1	TGTGCCAGCAGATCCCAGGGGGATGAAAAACTGTTTTTT	CASRSQGDEKLFF
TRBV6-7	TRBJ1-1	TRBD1	TGTGCCCGGGGTCAGGGGGCTTTCGGGGACACTGAAGCTTTCTTT	CARGQGAFGDTEAFF
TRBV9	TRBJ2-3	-	TGTGCCAGCAGCGTAGCTGCGGCCTTTGGCTGGGCAGATACGCAGTATTTT	CASSVAAAFGWADTQYF
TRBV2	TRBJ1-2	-	TGTGCCAGCTCCCTAGGCCCGGAGGTGGGCTACACCTTC	CASSLGPEVGYTF
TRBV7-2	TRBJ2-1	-	TGTGCCAGCAGCTTAGCACGGTACAGATGGGGGACACACGATGAGCAGTTCTTC	CASSLARYRWGTHDEQFF
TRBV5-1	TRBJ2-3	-	TGCGCCAGCAGCTTGGATGGGGGGGCCCCTTCTGATACGCAGTATTTT	CASSLDGGAPSDTQYF
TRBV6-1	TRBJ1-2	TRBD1	TGTGCCAGCAGTGACGGGACAGGGGGGTCCAATGGCTACACCTTC	CASSDGTGGSNGYTF
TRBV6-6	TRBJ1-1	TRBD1	TGTGCCAGCACCCACGTGGGACAGGGAAAAACTGAAGCTTTCTTT	CASTHVGQGKTEAFF
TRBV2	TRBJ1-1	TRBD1	TGTGCCAGCAGTGACGGACAGGGAGCTCCCACCGAAGCTTTCTTT	CASSDGQGAPTEAFF
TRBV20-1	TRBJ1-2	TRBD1	TGCAGTGCTCGTGCGGGGACAGGGAACAATCATGGCTACACCTTC	CSARAGTGNNHGYTF
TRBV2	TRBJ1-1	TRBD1	TGTGCCAGCAGAACAGGGGGCTCTACTGAAGCTTTCTTT	CASRTGGSTEAFF
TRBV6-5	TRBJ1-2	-	TGTGCCAGCAGTTACTCAGTCCCGGGTCGACGGTTCGGCTACACCTTC	CASSYSVPGRRFGYTF
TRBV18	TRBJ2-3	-	TGTGCCAGCTCACCACTTAGGCAGGGAAAGGGCACAGATACGCAGTATTTT	CASSPLRQGKGTDTQYF
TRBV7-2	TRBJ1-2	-	TGTGCCAGCAGCTTTAACCCGGATGACTCCTATGGCTACACCTTC	CASSFNPDDSYGYTF
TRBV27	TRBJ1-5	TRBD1	TGTGCCAGCAGGGGGGGGACAGGGGGCAATCAGCCCCAGCATTTT	CASRGGTGGNQPQHF